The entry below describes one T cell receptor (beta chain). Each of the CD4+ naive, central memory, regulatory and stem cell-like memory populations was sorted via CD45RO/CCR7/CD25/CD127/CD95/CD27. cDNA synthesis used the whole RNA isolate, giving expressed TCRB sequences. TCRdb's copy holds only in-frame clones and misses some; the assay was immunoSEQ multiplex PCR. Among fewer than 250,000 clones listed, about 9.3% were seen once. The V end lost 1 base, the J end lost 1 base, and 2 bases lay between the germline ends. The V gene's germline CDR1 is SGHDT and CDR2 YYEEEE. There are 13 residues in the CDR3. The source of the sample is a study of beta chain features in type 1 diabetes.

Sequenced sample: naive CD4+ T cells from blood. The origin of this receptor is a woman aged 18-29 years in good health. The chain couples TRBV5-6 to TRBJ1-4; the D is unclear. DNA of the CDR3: TGTGCCAGCAGCTTGCGAACTAATGAAAAACTGTTTTTT. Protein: CASSLRTNEKLFF.